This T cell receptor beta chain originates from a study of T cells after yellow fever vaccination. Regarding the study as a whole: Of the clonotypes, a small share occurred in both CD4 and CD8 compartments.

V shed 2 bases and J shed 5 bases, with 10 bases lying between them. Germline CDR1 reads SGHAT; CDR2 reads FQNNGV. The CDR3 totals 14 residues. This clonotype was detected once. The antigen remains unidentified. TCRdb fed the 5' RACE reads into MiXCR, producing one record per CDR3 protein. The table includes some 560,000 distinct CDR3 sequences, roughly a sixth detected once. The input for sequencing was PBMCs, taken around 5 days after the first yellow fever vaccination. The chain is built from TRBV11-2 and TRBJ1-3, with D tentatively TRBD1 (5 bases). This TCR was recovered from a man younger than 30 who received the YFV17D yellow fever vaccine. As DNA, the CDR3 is TGTGCCAGCAGCTTAAAATCAGGGCGAAACACCATATATTTT. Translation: CASSLKSGRNTIYF.